These 24 T cell receptor beta chains came from one sample sequenced in a study of blood T cell repertoires in COVID-19. Clones were sequenced by immunoSEQ multiplex PCR, and TCRdb holds only the in-frame ones, with some missing. The data show a few hundred thousand clones, about 87% seen once. Sequenced sample: PBMCs or T cells enriched from blood (not recorded which). These receptor sequences come from a woman in her forties or fifties who had recovered from COVID-19.

This chain connects TRBV19 to TRBJ2-5, with D maybe TRBD2 (5 bases). Germline loops: CDR1 LNHDA, CDR2 SQIVND (reference sequence). The CDR3 runs 12 residues. V was clipped by 5 bases and J by 2 bases, with 6 bases between them. CDR3: CASSRGQETQYF. CDR3 bases: TGTGCCAGTAGTCGCGGGCAAGAGACCCAGTACTTC.

The rearrangement uses TRBV11-1 and TRBJ2-7; a weak D match, TRBD1 (5 bases). V was shortened by 1 base and J by 3 bases, with 10 bases between the two germline ends. Germline V gives CDR1 SGHAT, CDR2 FQDESV (reference sequence). There are 14 residues in the CDR3. In nucleotides, the CDR3 is TGTGCCAGCAGCTTAGAGGCAGGGATCTACGAGCAGTACTTC. Translating gives CASSLEAGIYEQYF.

The chain combines TRBV6-5 with TRBJ2-1, with 10 bases fitting TRBD2. The CDR3 is 16 amino acids. CDR1 and CDR2 from the germline V gene are MNHEY and SVGAGI. After removal of 3 bases from V and 6 bases from J, the junction contained 8 bases not matched to a gene. CDR3 loop: CASSYTASSGSNEQFF. In DNA form, the CDR3 reads TGTGCCAGCAGTTATACGGCGTCTAGCGGGAGCAATGAGCAGTTCTTC.

The chain has TRBV21-1 and TRBJ2-7; TRBD1, the table's D call, lacks a check against the DNA. TRBV21-1 is marked as a pseudogene. This CDR3 comprises 15 residues. CDR3 DNA: TGTGCCAGCAGCAAAAGACAGACGATATCCTACGAGCAGTACTTC. Protein: CASSKRQTISYEQYF.

This rearrangement joins TRBV7-9 to TRBJ2-3, with TRBD2 matching 10 bases. The V gene's germline CDR1 is SEHNR and CDR2 FQNEAQ (reference sequence). V was pared by 5 bases and J by 4 bases, with 15 bases of the junction left unmatched. The CDR3 runs to 18 residues. CDR3 sequence reads: CASSPTSGTAIRADTQYF. CDR3 nucleotides: TGTGCCAGCAGCCCCACTAGCGGGACCGCCATAAGGGCAGATACGCAGTATTTT.

The V gene is TRBV11-2, the J gene TRBJ2-5, with 9 bases that match TRBD2. Germline lookup yields CDR1 SGHAT and CDR2 FQNNGV. The CDR3 consists of 15 residues. J was trimmed by 4 bases and V by 4 bases; bases with no gene match: 7. The CDR3 loop is CASSSSGTGPETQYF. In DNA form, the CDR3 reads TGTGCCAGCAGCTCTAGCGGGACGGGTCCAGAGACCCAGTACTTC.

The chain couples TRBV4-1 to TRBJ1-2; perhaps TRBD1 as D (6 bases). The germline V gene encodes CDR1 MGHRA and CDR2 YSYEKL. Between the trimmed V and J ends, which lost 5 bases and 2 bases, there was a span of 15 bases. The CDR3 contains 15 residues. CDR3 sequence reads: CASSSRQDTNYGYTF. CDR3 nucleotides: TGCGCCAGCAGCTCCCGACAGGACACCAACTATGGCTACACCTTC.

The chain carries TRBV24-1 and TRBJ2-5, with D maybe TRBD2 (7 bases). Germline CDR1 and CDR2: KGHDR and SFDVKD. This CDR3 is built from 16 residues. Trimming removed 0 bases at V and 4 bases at J, with 14 bases between. CDR3 protein: CATSDLGGASGETQYF. In DNA form, the CDR3 reads TGTGCCACCAGTGATTTGGGGGGGGCGAGTGGAGAGACCCAGTACTTC.

The chain couples TRBV24-1 to TRBJ2-5, with 7 bases identical to TRBD2. The junction had 2 bases not matched to a gene; V was cut back by 3 bases and J by 2 bases. The CDR3 runs 14 residues. The germline V gene encodes CDR1 KGHDR and CDR2 SFDVKD. The CDR3 spells CATSDRTRQETQYF. The CDR3, as DNA: TGTGCCACCAGTGATCGGACTAGACAAGAGACCCAGTACTTC.

This clone has a single count. The chain combines TRBV18 with TRBJ1-1, with a tentative D call TRBD1 (6 bases). Germline lookup yields CDR1 KGHSH and CDR2 LQKENI. This CDR3 has 16 residues. Trimming shortened V by 0 bases and J by 0 bases, and 11 bases separated the two germline ends. This CDR3 reads CASSPPQGSMNTEAFF. For the CDR3, the DNA is TGTGCCAGCTCACCACCCCAGGGGAGTATGAACACTGAAGCTTTCTTT.

DNA for the CDR3: TGTGCCGCCCTCGGGGGGAGTCGTACTGAAGCTTTCTTT. It encodes CAALGGSRTEAFF. The chain links TRBV28 to TRBJ1-1; TRBD1 might be the D (5 bases). This CDR3 has 13 residues. CDR1 MDHEN and CDR2 SYDVKM come from the germline V gene. Trimming shortened V by 11 bases and J by 5 bases, and 18 bases separated the two germline ends.

V gene TRBV3-1 (or the pseudogene TRBV3-2) combines with J gene TRBJ2-5, with 9 bases identical to TRBD2. V shed 0 bases, J shed 0 bases, and the junction held 8 bases outside the gene matches. Germline assignment: CDR1 LGHDT and CDR2 YNNKEL (reference sequence). This CDR3 region has 18 residues. The CDR3 loop is CASSQELLAGMYQETQYF. CDR3 nucleotides: TGTGCCAGCAGCCAAGAGTTGCTAGCGGGGATGTACCAAGAGACCCAGTACTTC.

This rearrangement joins TRBV19 to TRBJ1-2; a possible D gene is TRBD1 (5 bases). Trimming took off 1 base at V and 4 bases at J, with 16 bases between the two ends. Germline CDR1 and CDR2: LNHDA and SQIVND (reference sequence). This CDR3 comprises 16 residues. CDR3 sequence (DNA): TGTGCCAGTAGTATAGCATGGAGACAGTCTTCCTATGGCTACACCTTC. Its protein is CASSIAWRQSSYGYTF.

This clone has only a few counts. The rearrangement uses TRBV7-9 and TRBJ2-1; TRBD2 agrees at 11 bases. Germline CDR1 SEHNR, CDR2 FQNEAQ (reference sequence). The V gene end was trimmed by 1 base and the J gene end by 4 bases; junction bases not matched to a gene: 6. This CDR3 comprises 17 residues. This CDR3 reads CASSLGGTSGLYNEQFF. CDR3 coding DNA: TGTGCCAGCAGCTTAGGGGGGACTAGCGGCTTGTACAATGAGCAGTTCTTC.

The genes are TRBV5-1 and TRBJ2-1, with D perhaps matching TRBD2 (5 bases). CDR1 is SGHRS, CDR2 YFSETQ, per germline. This CDR3 has 15 residues. Trimming shortened V by 5 bases and J by 1 base, and 13 bases separated the two germline ends. In DNA form, the CDR3 reads TGCGCCAGCAGAGTCGGGGATTTATCCTACAATGAGCAGTTCTTC. Translation gives CASRVGDLSYNEQFF.

This clone was observed a handful of times. The junction does not match germline at one end; this may be a read error. This chain connects TRBV4-2 to TRBJ1-5; maybe TRBD1 (5 bases). CDR3 length: 16 amino acids. Per germline, CDR1 LGHNA and CDR2 YNFKEQ. The CDR3 DNA is TGTGCCAGCAGCGAAGACCGTCAGGGTAGCAATCAGCCCCAGCATTTT. Translation: CASSEDRQGSNQPQHF.

V and J are TRBV4-1 and TRBJ2-7; D perhaps matches TRBD1 (7 bases). Per germline, CDR1 MGHRA and CDR2 YSYEKL. The germline V and J ends were trimmed by 4 bases and 7 bases, with 11 bases remaining between them. The CDR3 is 12 residues long. CDR3 sequence: CASSPQGGEQYF. The CDR3 DNA follows: TGCGCCAGCAGCCCTCAGGGGGGTGAGCAGTACTTC.

The genes are TRBV28 and TRBJ2-6; TRBD2 matches 7 bases. Per the germline V gene, CDR1 is MDHEN and CDR2 is SYDVKM. The CDR3 sequence is 16 residues long. Trimming removed 6 bases from V and 2 bases from J; junction bases left unmatched: 7. The chain's CDR3 is CASRSGGSPGANVLTF. DNA of the CDR3: TGTGCCAGCAGGTCTGGCGGGAGCCCTGGGGCCAACGTCCTGACTTTC.

The J gene is TRBJ2-3, the V gene TRBV5-1; possibly TRBD2 for D (6 bases). The CDR3 loop spans 16 amino acids. The germline V gene has CDR1 SGHRS and CDR2 YFSETQ. The V gene lost 4 bases and the J gene lost 0 bases, with 15 bases spanning the gap. This chain's CDR3 is CASSGGTAPSTDTQYF. CDR3 DNA sequence: TGCGCCAGCAGCGGAGGGACGGCGCCTAGCACAGATACGCAGTATTTT. Filled out from reference TRBV5-1 and TRBJ2-3, the complete variable domain reads KAGVTQTPRYLIKTRGQQVTLSCSPISGHRSVSWYQQTPGQGLQFLFEYFSETQRNKGNFPGRFSGRQFSNSRSEMNVSTLELGDSALYLCASSGGTAPSTDTQYFGPGTRLTVL.

V usage is TRBV28 and J usage is TRBJ1-2; the D is unclear. Germline assignment: CDR1 MDHEN and CDR2 SYDVKM. The CDR3 is made up of 16 amino acids. The V end lost 5 bases, the J end lost 0 bases, and 16 bases lay between the germline ends. For the CDR3, the DNA is TGTGCCAGCAGTCACGCCCGAGGTTTAGCTAACTATGGCTACACCTTC. Its protein product is CASSHARGLANYGYTF.

This clone was seen a single time. The chain recombines TRBV28 with TRBJ1-2; D may be TRBD1 (5 bases). The CDR3 extends over 16 amino acids. Trimming removed 4 bases from V and 5 bases from J, with 20 bases in between. Germline V gene sequence: CDR1 MDHEN, CDR2 SYDVKM. CDR3 sequence (DNA): TGTGCCAGCAGTTCCGGCCAAGGGGCTCTCCTGTATGGCTACACCTTC. It codes for CASSSGQGALLYGYTF.

The CDR3 DNA reads as TGTGCCAGCAGTTTATTTGGAGAGACTGAAGCTTTCTTT. This sequence encodes CASSLFGETEAFF. The chain is built from TRBV28 and TRBJ1-1; D unresolved. V was trimmed by 1 base and J by 5 bases, leaving 8 bases between them. From germline, CDR1 is MDHEN and CDR2 SYDVKM. The CDR3 is made up of 13 amino acids.

DNA for the CDR3: TGTGCCAGCAGGGCGGGAGATTACGAGCAGTACTTC. Its translation: CASRAGDYEQYF. The rearrangement joins TRBV28 to TRBJ2-7, with 7 bases that match TRBD2. CDR1 and CDR2 (germline): MDHEN, SYDVKM. V was pared by 6 bases and J by 4 bases, with 3 bases of the junction left unmatched. This CDR3 has 12 residues.

The chain employs TRBV27 and TRBJ2-3; 8 bases fit TRBD1. CDR3 length: 16 residues. V shed 5 bases, J shed 0 bases, and the junction held 7 bases outside the gene matches. Per germline, CDR1 MNHEY and CDR2 SMNVEV (reference sequence). For the CDR3, the DNA is TGTGCCAGCAGTCAAATGACAGGGGCGAGCACAGATACGCAGTATTTT. Amino acids: CASSQMTGASTDTQYF.